These 28 T cell receptor beta chains were sequenced from one sample in a study of OX40 agonist ivuxolimab in advanced cancers. Using immunoSEQ multiplex PCR, the repertoire was profiled, and TCRdb retains in-frame clones only, with some absent. In the table there are about 64,000 clones, about 85% of which are singletons. Source: CD4+ or CD8+ T cells sorted from blood, taken in a trial of the OX40 agonist ivuxolimab. These receptors came from an adult with an advanced solid tumor such as melanoma, head and neck, liver or kidney cancer.

This chain joins TRBV7-8 and TRBJ2-5; tentatively, D is TRBD2 (6 bases). V was cut by 7 bases and J by 3 bases, with 15 bases left in between. The CDR3 runs 14 residues. CDR1 SGHVS and CDR2 FQNEAQ come from the germline V gene. The CDR3 DNA is TGTGCCAGCACGACCTTTGGAGGGGAAGAGACCCAGTACTTC. As protein: CASTTFGGEETQYF.

The chain recombines TRBV27 with TRBJ2-3; D remains ambiguous. CDR3 length equals 13 residues. CDR1 MNHEY and CDR2 SMNVEV come from the germline V gene (reference sequence). With 5 bases removed from V and 8 bases from J, the gap between germline ends came to 14 bases. CDR3 DNA sequence: TGTGCCAGCAGTCAAACCGCTGGGGTTACGCAGTATTTT. Its translation: CASSQTAGVTQYF.

V gene TRBV5-4 combines with J gene TRBJ2-3; unclear D gene. Trimming removed 6 bases from V and 2 bases from J, with 4 bases in between. This CDR3 spans 11 amino acids. Germline-derived CDR1 and CDR2 are SGHNT and YYREEE (reference sequence). DNA of the CDR3: TGTGCCAGCACTCTCACAGATACGCAGTATTTT. Translated, it gives CASTLTDTQYF. The full variable domain, completed using reference TRBV5-4 and TRBJ2-3, is ETGVTQSPTHLIKTRGQQVTLRCSSQSGHNTVSWYQQALGQGPQFIFQYYREEENGRGNFPPRFSGLQFPNYSSELNVNALELDDSALYLCASTLTDTQYFGPGTRLTVL.

The J gene is TRBJ2-5, the V gene TRBV5-4; TRBD2 matches 10 bases. The CDR3 runs to 18 residues. V lost 0 bases and J lost 4; bases outside the gene matches: 12. Germline V gene sequence: CDR1 SGHNT, CDR2 YYREEE (reference sequence). This chain's CDR3 is CASSLGGQSRTSGETQYF. In DNA, the CDR3 is TGTGCCAGCAGCTTGGGGGGGCAGTCGAGGACTAGCGGAGAGACCCAGTACTTC.

The CDR3 protein is CASSSGSIEEQFF. In nucleotides, the CDR3 is TGCGCCAGCAGCTCGGGATCCATCGAGGAGCAGTTCTTC. J is TRBJ2-1 and V is TRBV5-1; a possible D gene is TRBD2 (5 bases). This CDR3 is 13 amino acids long. Deletions cut 3 bases from V and 10 bases from J, with 14 bases between. The germline gives CDR1 SGHRS, CDR2 YFSETQ.

This clone was detected once. The chain recombines TRBV11-2 with TRBJ2-5; D is perhaps TRBD2 (6 bases). Trimming left V 8 bases short and J 5 bases short, with 12 bases between. This CDR3 region has 12 residues. Germline V gene data show CDR1 as SGHAT and CDR2 as FQNNGV. The DNA of the CDR3 is TGTGCCAGCGGCAGGGAGGCCGAGACCCAGTACTTC. It specifies CASGREAETQYF. The full variable domain, its missing parts supplied by reference TRBV11-2 and TRBJ2-5, is EAGVAQSPRYKIIEKRQSVAFWCNPISGHATLYWYQQILGQGPKLLIQFQNNGVVDDSQLPKDRFSAERLKGVDSTLKIQPAKLEDSAVYLCASGREAETQYFGPGTRLLVL.

The V call is TRBV5-1, the J call TRBJ1-2; perhaps TRBD1 as D (5 bases). Germline V CDR1 and CDR2: SGHRS, YFSETQ. This CDR3 contains 14 residues. The V and J ends lost 4 bases and 9 bases respectively, with 19 bases between them. The CDR3 DNA reads as TGCGCCAGCAGCCCGGGGACCGAAAGTAGGAGCTACACCTTC. Translation gives CASSPGTESRSYTF.

The chain couples TRBV2 to TRBJ2-5; 9 bases line up with TRBD1. Germline CDR1 SNHLY, CDR2 FYNNEI. The CDR3 extends over 13 amino acids. V shed 7 bases and J 4 bases; nucleotides not matched to a gene: 4. CDR3 nucleotide sequence: TGTGCCAGCACTCGGGACAGGGCAGAGACCCAGTACTTC. Residues: CASTRDRAETQYF.

J is TRBJ1-5 and V is TRBV5-6; D not resolved. The CDR3 runs 15 residues. V lost 0 bases and J lost 1, with 8 bases in between. The germline V gene has CDR1 SGHDT and CDR2 YYEEEE. The CDR3 loop reads CASSLGPGSNQPQHF. CDR3 nucleotide sequence: TGTGCCAGCAGCTTGGGGCCGGGGAGCAATCAGCCCCAGCATTTT.

The table lists this clone with a count of one. The CDR3 reads CASRPLGGATDTQYF. CDR3 bases: TGTGCCAGCAGGCCTCTTGGGGGCGCAACAGATACGCAGTATTTT. This chain uses TRBV6-5 with TRBJ2-3, with D perhaps matching TRBD1 (6 bases). V was cut by 6 bases and J by 3 bases, with 16 bases left in between. Germline V gene data show CDR1 as MNHEY and CDR2 as SVGAGI. CDR3 length equals 15 residues.

The sample holds a few counts of this clone. The chain is built from TRBV6-5 and TRBJ1-6; D is possibly TRBD1 (5 bases). Per germline, CDR1 MNHEY and CDR2 SVGAGI. There are 15 residues in the CDR3. With 7 bases removed from V and 9 bases from J, the gap between germline ends came to 19 bases. The CDR3 protein is CASKKVLIGGSPLHF. The CDR3 bases are TGTGCCAGCAAAAAGGTTCTTATCGGGGGTTCACCCCTCCACTTT.

The CDR3 spells CAISADLYLRYF. The DNA for the CDR3 is TGTGCCATCAGTGCGGACTTGTACCTTAGGTATTTT. The chain carries TRBV10-3 and TRBJ2-3; possibly TRBD2 for D (5 bases). The V end was cut by 4 bases, the J end by 14 bases, with 16 bases between. The V gene's germline CDR1 is ENHRY and CDR2 SYGVKD. This CDR3 contains 12 residues.

The V call is TRBV18, the J call TRBJ2-1, with 14 bases identical to TRBD2. The CDR3 consists of 19 residues. J was trimmed by 4 bases and V by 4 bases; bases with no gene match: 12. CDR1 and CDR2 (germline): KGHSH, LQKENI. The CDR3 here is CASSLGLAGGRRHYNEQFF. In nucleotides, the CDR3 is TGTGCCAGCTCACTAGGACTAGCGGGAGGTAGGAGACATTACAATGAGCAGTTCTTC.

The V call is TRBV4-1, the J call TRBJ2-2; D is perhaps TRBD2 (5 bases). The germline CDR1 and CDR2 sequences are MGHRA and YSYEKL. V was trimmed by 3 bases and J by 4 bases, leaving 9 bases between them. The CDR3 has 14 residues. CDR3 coding DNA: TGCGCCAGCAGCCATCAACGGGGCACCGGGGAGCTGTTTTTT. Translating it yields CASSHQRGTGELFF.

The rearrangement links TRBV5-5 to TRBJ2-7, with 8 bases identical to TRBD1. The J segment lost 3 bases and the V segment lost 0 bases, leaving 5 bases of the junction unmatched. Germline CDR1 reads SGHKS; CDR2 reads YYEKEE (reference sequence). The CDR3 loop spans 15 amino acids. CDR3 region: CASSLGWTGYYEQYF. The CDR3 bases are TGTGCCAGCAGCTTGGGATGGACAGGGTACTACGAGCAGTACTTC.

This chain links TRBV5-5 with TRBJ2-1, with TRBD1 identical over 9 bases. In germline, CDR1 is SGHKS, CDR2 YYEKEE (reference sequence). V lost 0 bases and J lost 7; bases outside the gene matches: 8. The CDR3 spans 16 residues. The CDR3 nucleotides are TGTGCCAGCAGCTTGGCCATCGGACAGGGGAGAAATGAGCAGTTCTTC. As protein: CASSLAIGQGRNEQFF.

V is TRBV4-2 and J is TRBJ1-3; no reliable D call. V was shortened by 0 bases and J by 0 bases, with 6 bases between the two germline ends. This CDR3 contains 15 residues. Germline V gives CDR1 LGHNA, CDR2 YNFKEQ. The CDR3 DNA is TGTGCCAGCAGCCAAGACGTGGACTCTGGAAACACCATATATTTT. Translating gives CASSQDVDSGNTIYF.

This clone came up a few times. V usage is TRBV6-4 and J usage is TRBJ2-2, with 8 bases lining up with TRBD2. The junction had 5 bases not matched to a gene; V was cut back by 6 bases and J by 2 bases. The CDR3 length is 15 residues. The germline V gene has CDR1 MRHNA and CDR2 SNTAGT. The CDR3 loop is CASSPGLDNTGELFF. CDR3 in DNA: TGTGCCAGCAGCCCGGGACTAGATAACACCGGGGAGCTGTTTTTT.

The chain combines TRBV5-1 with TRBJ2-3; 8 bases are a match to TRBD2. The V gene end was trimmed by 4 bases and the J gene end by 6 bases; junction bases not matched to a gene: 4. Germline assignment: CDR1 SGHRS and CDR2 YFSETQ. The CDR3 length is 13 residues. The DNA of the CDR3 is TGCGCCAGCAGCGGCGGGGGGACGGATACGCAGTATTTT. Protein product: CASSGGGTDTQYF.

The chain links TRBV28 to TRBJ2-7, with a weak D call TRBD1 (6 bases). Germline CDR1 MDHEN, CDR2 SYDVKM. Trimming removed 6 bases from V and 1 base from J, with 13 bases in between. The CDR3 has 14 amino acids. The CDR3 sequence: CASRPNRVSYEQYF. The CDR3 DNA sequence: TGTGCCAGCAGGCCAAACAGGGTTTCCTACGAGCAGTACTTC. The variable domain in full, completed from reference TRBV28 and TRBJ2-7, reads DVKVTQSSRYLVKRTGEKVFLECVQDMDHENMFWYRQDPGLGLRLIYFSYDVKMKEKGDIPEGYSVSREKKERFSLILESASTNQTSMYLCASRPNRVSYEQYFGPGTRLTVT.

This clone appeared a few times. The chain uses TRBV29-1 and TRBJ1-3, with no clear D. The germline V gene has CDR1 SQVTM and CDR2 ANQGSEA. V lost 2 bases to trimming and J lost 2 bases, with 10 bases between them. The CDR3 has 14 amino acids. This chain's CDR3 is CSVEKTAAGNTIYF. DNA of the CDR3: TGCAGCGTTGAAAAAACGGCAGCTGGAAACACCATATATTTT.

The CDR3 spells CASSQEGTLAGVGGELFF. The CDR3, as DNA: TGCGCCAGCAGCCAAGAAGGTACACTAGCGGGAGTCGGCGGGGAGCTGTTTTTT. The chain carries TRBV4-1 and TRBJ2-2; 11 bases are shared with TRBD2. The CDR3 is made up of 18 amino acids. Per germline, CDR1 MGHRA and CDR2 YSYEKL. V was clipped by 0 bases and J by 7 bases; unmatched bases: 10.

The rearrangement links TRBV27 to TRBJ1-1; TRBD1 is a possible D gene (5 bases). V gave up 3 bases and J gave up 0 bases, with 8 bases separating them. Germline loops: CDR1 MNHEY, CDR2 SMNVEV (reference sequence). CDR3 length: 14 amino acids. The CDR3 nucleotides are TGTGCCAGCAGTTTGGCAGGGTTGAACACTGAAGCTTTCTTT. Protein product: CASSLAGLNTEAFF.

The rearrangement joins TRBV11-2 to TRBJ2-1; D not certain. The CDR3 runs to 12 residues. CDR1 is SGHAT, CDR2 FQNNGV, per germline. V dropped 5 bases and J dropped 7 bases, with 9 bases sitting between them. CDR3: CASSPVRNEQFF. In DNA, the CDR3 is TGTGCCAGCAGCCCAGTTAGAAATGAGCAGTTCTTC.

This chain connects TRBV18 to TRBJ2-1, with TRBD1 as a possible D gene (6 bases). Between the trimmed V and J ends, which lost 4 bases and 1 base, there was a span of 8 bases. Germline V CDR1 and CDR2: KGHSH, LQKENI. This CDR3 is 14 amino acids long. CDR3 protein: CASSLGASYNEQFF. CDR3 bases: TGTGCCAGCTCACTGGGGGCTTCCTACAATGAGCAGTTCTTC.

V gene TRBV6-5 combines with J gene TRBJ2-5, with D unresolved. Trimming took 6 bases from V and 1 from J, leaving 12 bases between them. The V gene's germline CDR1 is MNHEY and CDR2 SVGAGI. This CDR3 comprises 14 residues. This CDR3 reads CASSLPGLQETQYF. CDR3 coding DNA: TGTGCCAGCAGCCTCCCAGGCCTCCAAGAGACCCAGTACTTC.

This clone was recorded once. This chain links TRBV29-1 with TRBJ2-7; the D is unclear. The germline CDR1 and CDR2 sequences are SQVTM and ANQGSEA. V was trimmed by 4 bases and J by 4 bases, leaving 17 bases between them. The CDR3 has 14 amino acids. CDR3 sequence: CSVGDRAFRYEQYF. For the CDR3, the DNA is TGCAGCGTTGGGGATCGGGCGTTCCGGTACGAGCAGTACTTC.

This chain uses TRBV19 with TRBJ1-4; a weak D match, TRBD1 (6 bases). The CDR3 totals 13 residues. Germline CDR1 LNHDA, CDR2 SQIVND (reference sequence). V was cut by 4 bases and J by 10 bases, with 13 bases left in between. CDR3 residues: CASSTQGHGKLFF. The CDR3 coding sequence is TGTGCCAGTAGTACACAGGGACACGGAAAACTGTTTTTT.